This T cell receptor (beta chain) appears in the sequencing data of a study of T cell responses to AZD1222 COVID-19 vaccine. TCRdb's table, derived via immunoSEQ multiplex PCR, lists solely in-frame clones and lacks some. Found here are under 300,000 clones, 90% to 95% of them singletons; the top ten hold around 0.57%. The CDR3 runs to 14 residues. V shed 5 bases and J shed 2 bases, with 9 bases lying between them. Germline CDR1 MNHEY, CDR2 SMNVEV (reference sequence). Study results and caveats: Repertoire collection took place solely once the T cell response had peaked. Recipients of two AZD1222 doses showed rising Spike-specific TCR breadth and depth.

A single count supports this clone. Its antigen remains unidentified. The source of this sequence is an adult in good health. The gene calls are TRBV27 and TRBJ2-2; D not resolved. The material sequenced was peripheral blood, taken on day 0 of AZD1222 vaccination. CDR3 DNA: TGTGCCAGCAGTAACATGGGAAACACCGGGGAGCTGTTTTTT. Residues: CASSNMGNTGELFF.